This is a list of T cell receptor beta chains from one sample in a study of long-term antiretroviral therapy in people with HIV. Produced via immunoSEQ multiplex PCR; TCRdb's table is partial and in-frame only. Of more than 20,000 clones listed, 82% are singletons. Sequenced here: unsorted PBMCs, sampled 0.5 years after starting antiretroviral therapy. Receptors originate from a man aged 18 to 29 with HIV. Both conserved end residues are part of each CDR3. A D gene is named only where the DNA matches it firmly. Clone size is shown for a subset of rows, as once, few, many or a class of expanded clone.

D: -; length: 13; V: TRBV6-5; size: -; J: TRBJ2-7; CDR3: CASRSSLSGEQYF; DNA: TGTGCCAGCAGATCCTCCCTATCCGGGGAGCAGTACTTC
D: -; length: 16; V: TRBV19; size: -; J: TRBJ1-2; CDR3: CASSPRGGAYFYGYTF; DNA: TGTGCCAGTAGTCCAAGAGGAGGGGCGTACTTCTACGGCTACACCTTC
D: TRBD1; length: 15; V: TRBV27; size: -; J: TRBJ2-7; CDR3: CASSLLGDRGYEQYF; DNA: TGTGCCAGCAGTTTATTGGGGGACAGGGGGTACGAGCAGTACTTC
D: -; length: 13; V: TRBV4-2; size: -; J: TRBJ2-7; CDR3: CASSQEGGYEQYF; DNA: TGTGCCAGCAGCCAAGAGGGCGGATACGAGCAGTACTTC
D: -; length: 14; V: TRBV30; size: -; J: TRBJ1-2; CDR3: CAWNGDTPNYGYTF; DNA: TGTGCCTGGAACGGGGACACACCGAACTATGGCTACACCTTC
D: TRBD1; length: 15; V: TRBV5-4; size: -; J: TRBJ2-5; CDR3: CASSYQTGGQETQYF; DNA: TGTGCCAGCAGCTACCAGACAGGGGGCCAAGAGACCCAGTACTTC
D: -; length: 12; V: TRBV5-1; size: medium-sized; J: TRBJ2-7; CDR3: CASSTSGFGQYF; DNA: TGCGCCAGCAGCACCTCAGGGTTTGGGCAGTACTTC
D: -; length: 13; V: TRBV7-9; size: -; J: TRBJ2-5; CDR3: CASPWVRKETQYF; DNA: TGTGCCAGCCCGTGGGTTCGCAAAGAGACCCAGTACTTC
D: -; length: 13; V: TRBV7-8; size: -; J: TRBJ2-7; CDR3: CASSLVGTDEQYF; DNA: TGTGCCAGCAGCTTAGTAGGGACGGACGAGCAGTACTTC
D: TRBD2; length: 16; V: TRBV13; size: -; J: TRBJ2-7; CDR3: CASSPYSGGLLHEQYF; DNA: TGTGCCAGCAGCCCCTATAGCGGGGGGCTGTTGCACGAGCAGTACTTC
D: -; length: 14; V: TRBV5-4; size: -; J: TRBJ1-1; CDR3: CASSLLGQNTEAFF; DNA: TGTGCCAGCAGCTTGCTGGGTCAGAACACTGAAGCTTTCTTT
D: -; length: 13; V: TRBV9; size: -; J: TRBJ2-1; CDR3: CASSGGPYNEQFF; DNA: TGTGCCAGCAGCGGGGGACCCTACAATGAGCAGTTCTTC
D: -; length: 10; V: TRBV20-1; size: -; J: TRBJ1-1; CDR3: CSAVTSEAFF; DNA: TGCAGTGCCGTAACCTCTGAAGCTTTCTTT
D: -; length: 15; V: TRBV30; size: -; J: TRBJ2-7; CDR3: CAWTPAGGETNEQYF; DNA: TGTGCCTGGACCCCCGCCGGCGGCGAGACGAACGAGCAGTACTTC
D: -; length: 15; V: TRBV6-5; size: -; J: TRBJ2-1; CDR3: CASSYLAAPYNEQFF; DNA: TGTGCCAGCAGTTACTTAGCGGCCCCCTACAATGAGCAGTTCTTC
D: -; length: 15; V: TRBV28; size: -; J: TRBJ1-2; CDR3: CASRARGTGNYGYTF; DNA: TGTGCCAGCAGGGCCCGGGGGACCGGTAACTATGGCTACACCTTC
D: -; length: 15; V: TRBV2; size: -; J: TRBJ2-1; CDR3: CASTERTDSYNEQFF; DNA: TGTGCCAGCACAGAGAGGACGGATTCCTACAATGAGCAGTTCTTC
D: -; length: 12; V: TRBV7-3; size: -; J: TRBJ1-6; CDR3: CASSFGASPLHF; DNA: TGTGCCAGCAGCTTCGGGGCTTCACCCCTCCACTTT
D: -; length: 13; V: TRBV7-3; size: -; J: TRBJ1-5; CDR3: CASSPEGNQPQHF; DNA: TGTGCCAGCAGCCCAGAGGGCAATCAGCCCCAGCATTTT
D: -; length: 14; V: TRBV7-2; size: -; J: TRBJ2-7; CDR3: CASSFPGATYEQYF; DNA: TGTGCCAGCAGCTTCCCGGGGGCCACCTACGAGCAGTACTTC
D: -; length: 13; V: TRBV7-2; size: -; J: TRBJ1-1; CDR3: CASSPKPATEAFF; DNA: TGTGCCAGCAGCCCGAAGCCAGCCACTGAAGCTTTCTTT
D: -; length: 13; V: TRBV2; size: -; J: TRBJ1-5; CDR3: CASRAGGNQPQHF; DNA: TGTGCCAGCAGGGCCGGAGGCAATCAGCCCCAGCATTTT
D: TRBD2; length: 15; V: TRBV28; size: -; J: TRBJ2-1; CDR3: CASSQSGGTYNEQFF; DNA: TGTGCCAGCAGTCAAAGCGGGGGAACCTACAATGAGCAGTTCTTC
D: -; length: 14; V: TRBV5-1; size: -; J: TRBJ2-4; CDR3: CASSLDTTFDIQYF; DNA: TGCGCCAGCAGCTTGGACACCACCTTTGACATTCAGTACTTC
D: -; length: 14; V: TRBV27; size: few; J: TRBJ2-7; CDR3: CASSPSPDGYEQYF; DNA: TGTGCCAGCAGTCCATCCCCGGACGGCTACGAGCAGTACTTC
D: -; length: 13; V: TRBV6-5; size: few; J: TRBJ1-4; CDR3: CASSLESGGKLFF; DNA: TGTGCCAGCAGCCTAGAGTCCGGGGGTAAACTGTTTTTT
D: -; length: 12; V: TRBV5-6; size: -; J: TRBJ2-4; CDR3: CASSWGEDIQYF; DNA: TGTGCCAGCAGCTGGGGTGAGGACATTCAGTACTTC
D: -; length: 16; V: TRBV2; size: -; J: TRBJ2-3; CDR3: CASETPLLGGTDTQYF; DNA: TGTGCCAGCGAGACTCCTCTTTTAGGTGGCACAGATACGCAGTATTTT
D: -; length: 11; V: TRBV2; size: -; J: TRBJ2-5; CDR3: CASSLKETQYF; DNA: TGTGCCAGCAGTCTAAAGGAGACCCAGTACTTC
D: -; length: 15; V: TRBV7-9; size: -; J: TRBJ2-5; CDR3: CASSLAQGYVETQYF; DNA: TGTGCCAGCAGCTTAGCGCAGGGGTACGTTGAGACCCAGTACTTC
D: TRBD1; length: 15; V: TRBV11-2; size: -; J: TRBJ1-2; CDR3: CASSLDWTGRYGYTF; DNA: TGTGCCAGCAGCTTAGATTGGACAGGGCGCTATGGCTACACCTTC
D: -; length: 13; V: TRBV21-1; size: -; J: TRBJ2-3; CDR3: CASSKERPDTQYF; DNA: TGTGCCAGCAGCAAAGAGAGGCCAGATACGCAGTATTTT
D: -; length: 11; V: TRBV11-2; size: -; J: TRBJ2-7; CDR3: CASTSSREQYF; DNA: TGTGCCAGCACCTCCTCACGCGAGCAGTACTTC